This is a list of T cell receptor beta chains from one sample in a study of blood T cell repertoires in COVID-19. Using immunoSEQ multiplex PCR, the repertoire was profiled, and TCRdb retains in-frame clones only, with some absent. The sample yields 230,000 or so clones, 89% seen once. Sequenced input: peripheral blood. These receptors were collected from a woman between 40 and 55 years old who had recovered from COVID-19. The CDR3 runs from the conserved cysteine through the conserved F or W. A D gene is named only where the DNA matches it firmly. The listing skips clone size in some rows; elsewhere it reads once, few, many or a size class.

d_call	clone_size	v_call	j_call	cdr3_nt	cdr3_aa
TRBD2	NA	TRBV19	TRBJ2-3	TGTGCCAGTAGTGTCGGGACTAGCGGGTCCCACACAGATACGCAGTATTTT	CASSVGTSGSHTDTQYF
NA	NA	TRBV11-2	TRBJ2-2	TGTGCCAGCAGCTTAGGGGGCAGGGGATCAGGGGAGCTGTTTTTT	CASSLGGRGSGELFF
NA	once	TRBV24-1	TRBJ2-3	TGTGCCACCCGGGGTTTCGCTGGCACAGATACGCAGTATTTT	CATRGFAGTDTQYF
NA	NA	TRBV12-3/TRBV12-4	TRBJ1-2	TGTGCCAGCGCACAGCTAGGGGATCGGGCCTTC	CASAQLGDRAF
TRBD1	NA	TRBV9	TRBJ1-3	TGTGCCAGCAGCCAGGGGGTGTCAAACTCTGGAAACACCATATATTTT	CASSQGVSNSGNTIYF
TRBD2	NA	TRBV6-6	TRBJ2-1	TGTGCCAGCAGTTACGGGACTAGCGGGATTAATGAGCAGTTCTTC	CASSYGTSGINEQFF
TRBD1	NA	TRBV28	TRBJ2-3	TGTGCCAGCATCCAAGGGGACAGGGACACAGATACGCAGTATTTT	CASIQGDRDTDTQYF
TRBD1	NA	TRBV28	TRBJ1-6	TGTGCCAGCAGCGTCCAGGGGGCCAGTTCACCCCTCCACTTT	CASSVQGASSPLHF
TRBD1	NA	TRBV5-1	TRBJ1-1	TGCGCCAGCAGCTCTGGACAGGGTGGCACTGAAGCTTTCTTT	CASSSGQGGTEAFF
NA	NA	TRBV5-4	TRBJ2-3	TGTGCCAGCAGCCCAGGGAGGGATACGCAGTATTTT	CASSPGRDTQYF
TRBD2	once	TRBV19	TRBJ2-1	TGTGCCAGTAGTATAAGCGGGAGCTACAATGAGCAGTTCTTC	CASSISGSYNEQFF
NA	NA	TRBV9	TRBJ1-1	TGTGCCAGCAGCGCTAGGTCGGGCACTGAAGCTTTCTTT	CASSARSGTEAFF
TRBD1	NA	TRBV11-2	TRBJ2-7	TGTGCCAGCAGCTTAGGTACAGGGGCCTACGAGCAGTACTTC	CASSLGTGAYEQYF
TRBD2	NA	TRBV6-1	TRBJ2-7	TGTGCCAGCAGTGAATTCCTCCACGGGGGGGCCTACGAGCAGTACTTC	CASSEFLHGGAYEQYF